This T cell receptor beta chain is drawn from a study of T cell responses to AZD1222 COVID-19 vaccine. The study, taken as a whole, reports: A rise in Spike-specific TCR breadth and depth followed two AZD1222 doses.

TCRdb's copy holds only in-frame clones and misses some; the assay was immunoSEQ multiplex PCR. The sample contains approximately 180,000 clones, 80% to 90% of which appear only once. V lost 2 bases and J lost 7, with 9 bases in between. This CDR3 spans 14 amino acids. The germline CDR1 and CDR2 sequences are SGHAT and FQNNGV. On this clone itself: Its specificity is not known.

Sequencing was performed on peripheral blood, taken on day 0 of AZD1222 vaccination. The chain recombines TRBV11-2 with TRBJ1-6; D unresolved. This clonotype originated in an adult in good health. The CDR3 sequence is CASSLSQANSPLHF. For the CDR3, the DNA is TGTGCCAGCAGCTTATCGCAGGCCAATTCACCCCTCCACTTT.